What follows are 27 T cell receptor beta chains derived from one specimen sequenced in a study of blood T cell repertoires in COVID-19. Sequencing used immunoSEQ multiplex PCR; TCRdb keeps in-frame clones, though not all of them. The sample has over 200,000 clones, about nine tenths seen once. The sample was PBMCs or T cells enriched from blood (not recorded which). The source of these receptors is a man in his late teens or twenties who had recovered from COVID-19.

The chain employs TRBV19 and TRBJ1-1; 7 bases match TRBD1. The ends lost 9 bases at V and 7 bases at J; junction bases unmatched: 2. There are 10 residues in the CDR3. Germline V lookup: CDR1 LNHDA, CDR2 SQIVND (reference sequence). The chain's CDR3 is CASRQGEAFF. CDR3 nucleotides: TGTGCCAGCCGACAGGGTGAAGCTTTCTTT. The full variable domain, with the rest looked up from reference TRBV19 and TRBJ1-1, is DGGITQSPKYLFRKEGQNVTLSCEQNLNHDAMYWYRQDPGQGLRLIYYSQIVNDFQKGDIAEGYSVSREKKESFPLTVTSAQKNPTAFYLCASRQGEAFFGQGTRLTVV.

The chain combines TRBV10-3 with TRBJ2-7, with D possibly matching TRBD1 (6 bases). Germline-derived CDR1 and CDR2 are ENHRY and SYGVKD. Trimming removed 4 bases at V and 7 bases at J, with 20 bases between. This CDR3 region has 15 residues. The CDR3 DNA follows: TGTGCCATCAGTGGTGGAGGAGAGGGGGAGAGGGAGCAGTACTTC. This sequence encodes CAISGGGEGEREQYF.

The chain is built from TRBV5-1 and TRBJ2-7; D may be TRBD1 (5 bases). This CDR3 has 11 amino acids. Looked up from germline, CDR1 is SGHRS and CDR2 is YFSETQ. Trimming pared 4 bases from V and 6 bases from J, leaving 8 bases between. The CDR3 nucleotides are TGCGCCAGCAGCGGGGCTGGCGAGCAGTACTTC. Translation: CASSGAGEQYF.

The gene calls are TRBV3-1 (or the pseudogene TRBV3-2) and TRBJ1-1; 7 bases map to TRBD1. CDR1 and CDR2 from the germline V gene are LGHDT and YNNKEL (reference sequence). There are 11 residues in the CDR3. V dropped 7 bases and J dropped 10; count of bases not matched to a gene: 6. CDR3 loop: CASTSRTGAFF. CDR3 nucleotides: TGTGCCAGCACCTCCAGGACAGGAGCTTTCTTT.

J is TRBJ1-1 and V is TRBV18; unclear D gene. Germline CDR1 is KGHSH and CDR2 is LQKENI. The CDR3 covers 13 residues. The V end lost 3 bases, the J end lost 1 base, and 6 bases lay between the germline ends. This chain's CDR3 is CASSPTQNTEAFF. The CDR3 region has the DNA TGTGCCAGCTCACCGACTCAGAACACTGAAGCTTTCTTT.

The chain joins TRBV11-3 to TRBJ2-1, with 8 bases fitting TRBD1. Per germline, CDR1 SGHNT and CDR2 YENEEA. This CDR3 has 18 residues. Germline trimming cut 5 bases from V and 2 bases from J; bases unmatched to any gene: 14. CDR3 in amino acids: CASSPHSPQGATYNEQFF. CDR3 DNA: TGTGCCAGCAGCCCACATTCCCCGCAGGGGGCAACCTACAATGAGCAGTTCTTC. Using reference TRBV11-3 and TRBJ2-1 for the parts outside the CDR3, the full variable domain is EAGVVQSPRYKIIEKKQPVAFWCNPISGHNTLYWYLQNLGQGPELLIRYENEEAVDDSQLPKDRFSAERLKGVDSTLKIQPAELGDSAVYLCASSPHSPQGATYNEQFFGPGTRLTVL.

V and J are TRBV29-1 and TRBJ1-1; D might be TRBD1 (6 bases). Trimming cost V 6 bases and J 2 bases, with 19 bases left between them. Germline CDR1 is SQVTM and CDR2 is ANQGSEA. The length of the CDR3 is 15 residues. The CDR3 region is CSVRYSGQINTEAFF. CDR3 DNA: TGCAGCGTGAGATATTCTGGACAGATAAACACTGAAGCTTTCTTT.

The chain joins TRBV30 to TRBJ2-1, with D possibly being TRBD2 (7 bases). The CDR3 extends over 15 amino acids. V dropped 3 bases and J dropped 2 bases, with 14 bases sitting between them. CDR1 GTSNPN and CDR2 SVGIG come from the germline V gene (reference sequence). This CDR3 is CAWSRGRETYNEQFF. The CDR3 coding sequence is TGTGCCTGGAGCCGGGGGCGGGAGACCTACAATGAGCAGTTCTTC.

The chain is built from TRBV5-4 and TRBJ2-1, with 10 bases aligning to TRBD1. The CDR3 covers 15 residues. Germline V gives CDR1 SGHNT, CDR2 YYREEE (reference sequence). V shed 4 bases and J 6 bases; nucleotides not matched to a gene: 7. The CDR3 protein is CASSPRQGARNEQFF. The CDR3 DNA is TGTGCCAGCAGCCCGAGACAGGGGGCGCGCAATGAGCAGTTCTTC.

The CDR3, as DNA: TGCGCCAGCAGGATAGGGGGACTAGCGGGTCCTAAGGGTTACAATGAGCAGTTCTTC. Amino acid sequence: CASRIGGLAGPKGYNEQFF. The chain links TRBV10-2 to TRBJ2-1, with TRBD2 matching 12 bases. V dropped 6 bases and J dropped 4; count of bases not matched to a gene: 16. The length of the CDR3 is 19 residues. Germline CDR1 and CDR2: WSHSY and SAAADI.

This clone was found a few times. This rearrangement joins TRBV28 to TRBJ2-7, with TRBD2 identical over 10 bases. The CDR3 is 16 amino acids. Per the germline V gene, CDR1 is MDHEN and CDR2 is SYDVKM. V shed 1 base and J 0 bases; nucleotides not matched to a gene: 3. The CDR3 spells CASSLSGLAASYEQYF. CDR3 DNA sequence: TGTGCCAGCAGTTTATCCGGACTAGCGGCCTCCTACGAGCAGTACTTC. Combining the CDR3 with reference TRBV28 and TRBJ2-7 gives the whole variable domain DVKVTQSSRYLVKRTGEKVFLECVQDMDHENMFWYRQDPGLGLRLIYFSYDVKMKEKGDIPEGYSVSREKKERFSLILESASTNQTSMYLCASSLSGLAASYEQYFGPGTRLTVT.

The J gene is TRBJ1-4, the V gene TRBV19; D not resolved. Germline values: CDR1 LNHDA, CDR2 SQIVND (reference sequence). Trimming stripped 4 bases from V and 2 bases from J, with 8 bases between. The CDR3 is made up of 14 amino acids. CDR3 sequence (DNA): TGTGCCAGTAGTAGCGCGGGCACTAATGAAAAACTGTTTTTT. Its protein is CASSSAGTNEKLFF.

This chain uses TRBV30 with TRBJ1-6; 9 nucleotides align to TRBD1. V shed 0 bases, J shed 12 bases, and the junction held 27 bases outside the gene matches. The CDR3 runs 21 residues. Germline values: CDR1 GTSNPN, CDR2 SVGIG (reference sequence). In DNA, the CDR3 is TGTGCCTGGAGTGTACGGCTTCGGGACAGGGCCCGAGGAAGATTCGATAGACCCCTCCACTTT. It encodes CAWSVRLRDRARGRFDRPLHF.

This clone was seen a handful of times. This rearrangement joins TRBV5-3 to TRBJ1-2; possibly TRBD1 for D (5 bases). TRBV5-3 is marked as an open reading frame, function uncertain. V was pared by 4 bases and J by 7 bases, with 17 bases between. This CDR3 region has 14 residues. The CDR3, as DNA: TGTGCCAGAAGCAAAGACAGCCGCCGCTGTGGCTACACCTTC. Amino acid sequence: CARSKDSRRCGYTF.

The chain uses TRBV5-4 and TRBJ1-2, with D unresolved. Trimming took off 5 bases at V and 4 bases at J, with 12 bases between the two ends. The germline gives CDR1 SGHNT, CDR2 YYREEE (reference sequence). There are 13 residues in the CDR3. This CDR3 reads CASRSAGSYGYTF. In nucleotides, the CDR3 is TGTGCCAGCAGGTCTGCCGGGAGCTATGGCTACACCTTC. Full variable domain (outside the CDR3, taken from reference TRBV5-4 and TRBJ1-2): ETGVTQSPTHLIKTRGQQVTLRCSSQSGHNTVSWYQQALGQGPQFIFQYYREEENGRGNFPPRFSGLQFPNYSSELNVNALELDDSALYLCASRSAGSYGYTFGSGTRLTVV.

The rearrangement links TRBV28 to TRBJ1-1; D remains ambiguous. Germline V gene sequence: CDR1 MDHEN, CDR2 SYDVKM. Trimming took 2 bases from V and 7 from J, leaving 5 bases between them. CDR3 length: 11 residues. The CDR3: CASSLGLEAFF. In DNA form, the CDR3 reads TGTGCCAGCAGTTTAGGCCTTGAAGCTTTCTTT. Combining the CDR3 with reference TRBV28 and TRBJ1-1 gives the whole variable domain DVKVTQSSRYLVKRTGEKVFLECVQDMDHENMFWYRQDPGLGLRLIYFSYDVKMKEKGDIPEGYSVSREKKERFSLILESASTNQTSMYLCASSLGLEAFFGQGTRLTVV.

The gene calls are TRBV7-9 and TRBJ1-3; unclear D gene. This CDR3 is 13 amino acids long. V shed 4 bases and J shed 6 bases, with 10 bases lying between them. Germline CDR1 reads SEHNR; CDR2 reads FQNEAQ (reference sequence). CDR3 in DNA: TGTGCCAGCAGCTCGCTTGGAGTAAACACCATATATTTT. Its translation: CASSSLGVNTIYF.

In this sample, this clone turned up a few times. The chain recombines TRBV20-1 with TRBJ2-7, with 10 bases fitting TRBD2. The CDR3 covers 15 residues. Trimming cost V 3 bases and J 5 bases; bases outside gene matches: 10. CDR1 DFQATT and CDR2 SNEGSKA come from the germline V gene (reference sequence). CDR3 DNA sequence: TGCAGTGCTAGTCTAAGCGGGAGGGACATCCACGAGCAGTACTTC. Translated: CSASLSGRDIHEQYF.

This sequence joins TRBV3-1 (or the pseudogene TRBV3-2) and TRBJ2-7; D unclear. V gave up 2 bases and J gave up 0 bases, with 5 bases separating them. CDR1 is LGHDT and CDR2 is YNNKEL in the germline V gene (reference sequence). This CDR3 contains 13 residues. CDR3 sequence reads: CASSQRSSYEQYF. CDR3 in DNA: TGTGCCAGCAGCCAAAGGAGCTCCTACGAGCAGTACTTC.

The rearrangement uses TRBV5-1 and TRBJ1-1; D possibly corresponds to TRBD1 (6 bases). Deletions cut 4 bases from V and 3 bases from J, with 10 bases between. The V gene's germline CDR1 is SGHRS and CDR2 YFSETQ. The CDR3 consists of 13 residues. CDR3 region: CASSREGDTEAFF. CDR3 nucleotides: TGCGCCAGCAGCAGGGAGGGGGACACTGAAGCTTTCTTT.

The genes are TRBV5-1 and TRBJ2-1; 7 bases map to TRBD1. The germline CDR1 and CDR2 sequences are SGHRS and YFSETQ. This CDR3 contains 14 residues. Trimming removed 6 bases from V and 9 bases from J; junction bases left unmatched: 12. The CDR3 loop reads CASTHIDRAGEQFF. The CDR3, as DNA: TGCGCCAGCACCCATATCGACAGGGCCGGTGAGCAGTTCTTC.

The chain is built from TRBV13 and TRBJ1-2; no clear D. CDR1 and CDR2 (germline): PRHDT, FYEKMQ (reference sequence). Trimming removed 3 bases at V and 8 bases at J, with 10 bases between. The CDR3 spans 12 residues. The DNA for the CDR3 is TGTGCCAGCAGCTTCTCCAGAGGAGGCTACACCTTC. It encodes CASSFSRGGYTF. Supplemented by reference TRBV13 and TRBJ1-2, the full variable domain reads AAGVIQSPRHLIKEKRETATLKCYPIPRHDTVYWYQQGPGQDPQFLISFYEKMQSDKGSIPDRFSAQQFSDYHSELNMSSLELGDSALYFCASSFSRGGYTFGSGTRLTVV.

The table lists this clone with a count of one. This rearrangement joins TRBV28 to TRBJ2-1, with TRBD2 matching 14 bases. This CDR3 contains 15 residues. Germline V gene sequence: CDR1 MDHEN, CDR2 SYDVKM. The V and J ends lost 2 bases and 9 bases, in that order; junction bases with no gene match: 3. CDR3 DNA sequence: TGTGCCAGCAGTTTAGGACTAGCGGGAGGCAGTGAGCAGTTCTTC. This sequence encodes CASSLGLAGGSEQFF.

The genes are TRBV18 and TRBJ2-1; 8 nucleotides match TRBD1. Germline V gives CDR1 KGHSH, CDR2 LQKENI. J was trimmed by 3 bases and V by 6 bases; bases with no gene match: 7. The CDR3 consists of 15 residues. CDR3: CASSTTGQGYNEQFF. CDR3 DNA: TGTGCCAGCTCTACGACTGGACAGGGCTACAATGAGCAGTTCTTC.

J is TRBJ2-2 and V is TRBV24-1; 9 bases map to TRBD2. After removal of 4 bases from V and 6 bases from J, the junction contained 8 bases not matched to a gene. Germline V lookup: CDR1 KGHDR, CDR2 SFDVKD. The CDR3 has 16 amino acids. CDR3 region: CATSDHLAGRSGELFF. The DNA of the CDR3 is TGTGCCACCAGTGACCACCTAGCGGGACGGTCCGGGGAGCTGTTTTTT.

This chain joins TRBV4-1 and TRBJ2-6; the match to TRBD1 covers 12 bases. Losses at the gene ends were 0 bases for V and 2 bases for J; bases not matched to a gene: 5. The CDR3 has 19 amino acids. Germline values: CDR1 MGHRA, CDR2 YSYEKL. The CDR3 region is CASSQDSGQGAPGANVLTF. The CDR3 DNA reads TGCGCCAGCAGCCAAGATTCGGGACAGGGGGCGCCTGGGGCCAACGTCCTGACTTTC.

This rearrangement joins TRBV5-5 to TRBJ1-6; 9 nucleotides align to TRBD1. The CDR3 totals 16 residues. The germline V gene has CDR1 SGHKS and CDR2 YYEKEE (reference sequence). J gave up 8 bases and V 4 bases, and 10 bases lay outside the gene matches. In nucleotides, the CDR3 is TGTGCCAGCAGCGCCCTGGGGACAGGGACGCATTCACCCCTCCACTTT. Translated: CASSALGTGTHSPLHF.